This T cell receptor (beta chain) emerged from a study of vaccination and CD4 T cells after COVID-19. Whole-study context: As a positive control, some control cultures were given a CEFX pool, while others were given an HIV-1 Nef pool or no peptide.

As concerns this clonotype: Its antigen is unknown.

Documented treatment: approximately 9-day PBMC culture with coronavirus spike peptide pools or control peptides (ViraFEST assay). Before the COVID-19 pandemic (2011-2018), CD4+ T cells were obtained from the unexposed donor. Scientists ran DNA taken from cultured CD4+ T cells through the Oncomine TCR Beta short-read assay for sequencing. In TCRdb, the PCR reads were re-called with MiXCR into one record per CDR3 protein. The sample lists 8,500 to 10,000 distinct CDR3 sequences, roughly two fifths occurring once. This receptor was taken from a human donor in good health. Sequenced material: CD4+ T cells from blood, cultured in vitro.

The CDR3 DNA is TGCAGCGTTGGAGGGTCTGGAAACACCATATATTTT. Encoded protein: CSVGGSGNTIYF. The rearrangement links TRBV29-1 to TRBJ1-3; D is unresolved. CDR3 length: 12 residues. CDR1 SQVTM and CDR2 ANQGSEA come from the germline V gene. V lost 4 bases and J 1 base, leaving 5 bases between the germline ends.